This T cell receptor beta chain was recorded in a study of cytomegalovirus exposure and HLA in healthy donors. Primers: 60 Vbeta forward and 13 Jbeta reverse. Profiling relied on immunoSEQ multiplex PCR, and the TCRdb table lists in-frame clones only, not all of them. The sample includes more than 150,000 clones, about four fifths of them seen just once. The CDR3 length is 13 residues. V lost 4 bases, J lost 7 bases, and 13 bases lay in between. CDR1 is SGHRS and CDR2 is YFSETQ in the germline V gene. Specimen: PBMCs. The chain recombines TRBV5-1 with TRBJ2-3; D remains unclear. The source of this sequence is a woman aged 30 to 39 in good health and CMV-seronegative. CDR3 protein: CASSPSIHNTQYF. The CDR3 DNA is TGCGCCAGCAGCCCATCGATTCACAATACGCAGTATTTT.